This T cell receptor beta chain comes out of a study of CD8+ T cells in alopecia areata. Treatment reported: oral pan-JAK inhibitor, 5-10 mg twice daily. cDNA serving as the sequencing template came from extracted, reverse transcribed RNA. Clones were read by immunoSEQ multiplex PCR, and TCRdb kept only the in-frame ones, dropping some. The table shows approximately 100,000 clones, with about 60% occurring only once. In germline, CDR1 is SQVTM, CDR2 ANQGSEA. There are 10 residues in the CDR3. The ends were cut back, 5 bases at V and 3 bases at J, with 4 bases in the middle. The chain joins TRBV29-1 to TRBJ1-1; D gene unclear. The specimen comprised CD8+ T cells sorted from blood, sampled between weeks 55 and 65, from a patient treated with tofacitinib. The sequence derives from a human donor with alopecia areata. CDR3 sequence (DNA): TGCAGCGTTACGGACACTGAAGCTTTCTTT. Its protein is CSVTDTEAFF.